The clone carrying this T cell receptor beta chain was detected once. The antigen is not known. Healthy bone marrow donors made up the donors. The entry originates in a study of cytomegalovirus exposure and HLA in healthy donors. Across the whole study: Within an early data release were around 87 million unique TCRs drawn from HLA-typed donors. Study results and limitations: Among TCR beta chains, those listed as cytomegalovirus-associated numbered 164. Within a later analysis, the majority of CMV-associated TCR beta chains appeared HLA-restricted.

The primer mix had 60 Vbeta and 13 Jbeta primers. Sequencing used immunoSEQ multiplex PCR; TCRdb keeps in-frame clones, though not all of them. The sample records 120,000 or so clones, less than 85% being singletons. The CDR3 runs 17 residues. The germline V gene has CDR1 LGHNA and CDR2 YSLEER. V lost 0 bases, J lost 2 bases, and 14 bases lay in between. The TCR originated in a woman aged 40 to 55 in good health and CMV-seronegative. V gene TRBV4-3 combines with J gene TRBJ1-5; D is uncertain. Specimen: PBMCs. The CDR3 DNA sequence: TGCGCCAGCAGCCAAGATCCGGGAGGGTACGGCAATCAGCCCCAGCATTTT. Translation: CASSQDPGGYGNQPQHF.